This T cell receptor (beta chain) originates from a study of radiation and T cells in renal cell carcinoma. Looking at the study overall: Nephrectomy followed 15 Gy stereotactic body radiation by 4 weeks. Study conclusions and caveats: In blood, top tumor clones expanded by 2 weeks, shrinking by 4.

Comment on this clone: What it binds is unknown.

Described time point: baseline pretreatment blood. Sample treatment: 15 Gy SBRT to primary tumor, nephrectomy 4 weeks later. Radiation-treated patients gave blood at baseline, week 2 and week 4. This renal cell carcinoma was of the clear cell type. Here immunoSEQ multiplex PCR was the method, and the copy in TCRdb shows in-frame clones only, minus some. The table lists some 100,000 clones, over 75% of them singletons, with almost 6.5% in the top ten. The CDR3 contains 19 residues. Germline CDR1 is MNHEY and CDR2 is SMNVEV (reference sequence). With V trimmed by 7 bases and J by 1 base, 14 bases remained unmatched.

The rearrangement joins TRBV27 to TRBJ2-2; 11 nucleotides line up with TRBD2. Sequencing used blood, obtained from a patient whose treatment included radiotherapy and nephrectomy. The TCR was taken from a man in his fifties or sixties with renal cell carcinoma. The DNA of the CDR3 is TGTGCCAGCACTCCAAATCGTCGGGGACTAGCGGAGAACACCGGGGAGCTGTTTTTT. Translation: CASTPNRRGLAENTGELFF.